These T cell receptor beta chains were read from a single sample in a study of T cells in Graves' hyperthyroidism and ophthalmopathy. In TCRdb, the multiplex PCR reads were re-called with MiXCR into one record per CDR3 protein. The repertoire has about 530,000 distinct CDR3 sequences, roughly a sixth of them found once; the top ten carry approximately 15%. Input material: blood. These receptors came from a young woman with Graves' ophthalmopathy. Each CDR3 is given without its conserved first and last residue.

>TRBJ2-3|TRBV20-1
SATIIIAGDTDTQY
>TRBJ1-1|TRBV19
ASSIGRHLNTEAF
>TRBJ2-7|TRBV7-2
ASSLGPMQY
>TRBJ1-1|TRBV5-1
ASSAYDSLTMNTEAF
>TRBJ1-1|TRBV11-2
ASSLATWRQRDTEAF
>TRBJ1-1|TRBV14
ASSTQERPSPAF
>TRBJ2-3|TRBV7-8
ASSPVLGGTDTQY
>TRBJ2-1|TRBV18
ASPPTGLAVRRYNEQF
>TRBJ1-1|TRBV3-1
ASSQDTLNTEAF
>TRBJ2-1|TRBV10-2
ASSEKRRFSYNEQF
>TRBJ1-5|TRBV7-9
ASSLARDRGRIRSNQPQH
>TRBJ2-1|TRBV28
ASSFGLAGVGNEQF
>TRBJ1-5|TRBV7-6
ASSLAGDGSNQPQH
>TRBJ2-7|TRBV18
ASSRGTYEQY
>TRBJ2-1|TRBV7-2
ASSLEGNPYNEQF
>TRBJ2-3|TRBV5-1
ASSPSSGGASDTQY
>TRBJ2-1|TRBV27
ASSSPSRDNEQF
>TRBJ2-2|TRBV19
ASSDEQGAGTGELF
>TRBJ1-5|TRBV28
ASSLWIQPQH
>TRBJ1-4|TRBV27
ASSSRLKTSEKLF
>TRBJ1-2|TRBV28
ASSLRGSSYGYT
>TRBJ1-3|TRBV30
AWTGPVSGNTIY
>TRBJ2-2|TRBV5-1
ASSLAAQGAGELF
>TRBJ1-6|TRBV12-3/TRBV12-4
ASSFGTARSPLH
>TRBJ2-1|TRBV28
ASSFGTSGGDEQF
>TRBJ2-1|TRBV5-1
ASSQEYSAAVNEQF
>TRBJ1-1|TRBV12-3/TRBV12-4
ASSLRRAAF
>TRBJ2-5|TRBV7-7
ASSLSGTGSETQY
>TRBJ2-1|TRBV27
ASSNRGNEQF
>TRBJ1-1|TRBV5-1
ASSEREGPLNTEAF
>TRBJ2-7|TRBV20-1
SARVPSSYEQY
>TRBJ1-1|TRBV12-3/TRBV12-4
ASSQAPPEAF
>TRBJ2-1|TRBV12-5
ASGLTAYNEQF
>TRBJ2-1|TRBV19
ASSGIGTGHNEQF
>TRBJ1-5|TRBV28
ASSYEGINQPQH
>TRBJ2-3|TRBV27
ASSFLRTQGTDTQY
>TRBJ2-7|TRBV5-5
ASSLRGGALNPSNYEQY
>TRBJ1-2|TRBV7-9
ASSLGGWQGNGYT
>TRBJ2-7|TRBV7-4
ASRVDPLYEQY
>TRBJ2-2|TRBV12-3/TRBV12-4
ASSFGRLDTGELF
>TRBJ1-1|TRBV9
ASSPPGQGFTEAF
>TRBJ2-3|TRBV2
ASSGSATDTQY
>TRBJ1-1|TRBV4-1
ASSQAHTEAF
>TRBJ2-5|TRBV20-1
SASFLAGRSETQY
>TRBJ2-7|TRBV7-9
ASSPDSPYEQY
>TRBJ1-5|TRBV19
ASRPGLGSNQPQH
>TRBJ2-7|TRBV27
ASSIGGPAYEQY
>TRBJ2-3|TRBV30
AWSSGGGLTDTQY
>TRBJ1-1|TRBV3-1
ASSRRVNTEAF
>TRBJ1-3|TRBV27
ASSPDSGNTIY
>TRBJ2-4|TRBV18
ASSPPRDRENIQY
>TRBJ1-3|TRBV30
ASFAGFSGNTIY
>TRBJ1-2|TRBV28
ASTTGFHGYT
>TRBJ2-7|TRBV6-1
ASTLDRVSPYEQY
>TRBJ1-6|TRBV6-1
ASRVGANSPLH
>TRBJ2-7|TRBV20-1
SASEGTVSYEQY
>TRBJ2-5|TRBV3-1
ASSPRLAGGMGGETQY
>TRBJ2-1|TRBV18
ASSPPGLAGNSYNEQF
>TRBJ2-1|TRBV3-1
ASSRTSGSNEQF